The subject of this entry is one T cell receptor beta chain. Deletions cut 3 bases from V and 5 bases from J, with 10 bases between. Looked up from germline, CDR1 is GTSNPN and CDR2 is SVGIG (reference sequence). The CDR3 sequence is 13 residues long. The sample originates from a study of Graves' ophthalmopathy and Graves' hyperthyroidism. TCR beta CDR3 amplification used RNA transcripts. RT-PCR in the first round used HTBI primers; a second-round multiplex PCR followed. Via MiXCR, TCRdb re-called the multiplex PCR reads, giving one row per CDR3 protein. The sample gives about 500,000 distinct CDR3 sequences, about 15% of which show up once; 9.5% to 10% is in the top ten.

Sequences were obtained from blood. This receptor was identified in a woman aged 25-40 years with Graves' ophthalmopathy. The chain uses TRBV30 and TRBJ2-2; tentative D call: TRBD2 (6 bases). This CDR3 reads CAWRAGSTGELFF. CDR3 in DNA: TGTGCCTGGAGAGCGGGTTCAACCGGGGAGCTGTTTTTT.